A selection of T cell receptor beta chains follows, all from one sample in a study of PD-1 blockade in classical Hodgkin lymphoma. The repertoire was sequenced with immunoSEQ multiplex PCR; TCRdb's copy has only in-frame clones and lacks some. The profile shows roughly 96,000 clones, 85% to 95% of them singletons. This sample comprised peripheral blood mononuclear cells (PBMCs), obtained before the fourth cycle of nivolumab. The receptors were gathered from a human donor with classical Hodgkin lymphoma. The CDR3 runs from the conserved cysteine through the conserved F or W. The D gene is left open where the match is weak. Rows give clone size only sometimes, using once, few, many, or a class for an expanded clone.

v_call: TRBV7-9; j_call: TRBJ2-1; clone_size: NA; cdr3_length: 16; d_call: NA; cdr3_aa: CASRGPGAGSYNEQFF; cdr3_nt: TGTGCCAGCAGAGGCCCGGGAGCGGGCTCCTACAATGAGCAGTTCTTC
v_call: TRBV19; j_call: TRBJ1-2; clone_size: NA; cdr3_length: 12; d_call: NA; cdr3_aa: CASRKGTTVVTF; cdr3_nt: TGTGCCAGTAGAAAAGGGACAACAGTAGTTACCTTC
v_call: TRBV6-1; j_call: TRBJ2-2; clone_size: NA; cdr3_length: 15; d_call: NA; cdr3_aa: CASSEQPWGTGELFF; cdr3_nt: TGTGCCAGCAGTGAACAGCCATGGGGCACCGGGGAGCTGTTTTTT
v_call: TRBV7-2; j_call: TRBJ2-5; clone_size: NA; cdr3_length: 14; d_call: NA; cdr3_aa: CASSPSRGRETQYF; cdr3_nt: TGTGCCAGCAGCCCCTCTAGAGGGAGAGAGACCCAGTACTTC
v_call: TRBV19; j_call: TRBJ2-3; clone_size: NA; cdr3_length: 15; d_call: TRBD1; cdr3_aa: CASSIGTVSSDTQYF; cdr3_nt: TGTGCCAGTAGTATCGGGACAGTCTCTTCAGATACGCAGTATTTT
v_call: TRBV7-2; j_call: TRBJ2-7; clone_size: NA; cdr3_length: 13; d_call: NA; cdr3_aa: CASSWDTSYEQYF; cdr3_nt: TGTGCCAGCAGCTGGGACACCTCCTACGAGCAGTACTTC
v_call: TRBV5-4; j_call: TRBJ1-2; clone_size: NA; cdr3_length: 14; d_call: TRBD1; cdr3_aa: CASSLSTGGGGYTF; cdr3_nt: TGTGCCAGCAGCTTGTCTACAGGGGGCGGTGGCTACACCTTC
v_call: TRBV29-1; j_call: TRBJ1-1; clone_size: NA; cdr3_length: 14; d_call: NA; cdr3_aa: CSVEDQAANTEAFF; cdr3_nt: TGCAGCGTTGAAGACCAGGCGGCAAACACTGAAGCTTTCTTT
v_call: TRBV6-4; j_call: TRBJ2-2; clone_size: NA; cdr3_length: 14; d_call: NA; cdr3_aa: CASSPFPNTGELFF; cdr3_nt: TGTGCCAGCAGCCCCTTCCCGAACACCGGGGAGCTGTTTTTT
v_call: TRBV4-1; j_call: TRBJ2-7; clone_size: NA; cdr3_length: 14; d_call: TRBD2; cdr3_aa: CASSQGLADYEQYF; cdr3_nt: TGCGCCAGCAGCCAAGGGCTAGCGGACTACGAGCAGTACTTC
v_call: TRBV27; j_call: TRBJ1-2; clone_size: NA; cdr3_length: 15; d_call: NA; cdr3_aa: CASSLSLKGHYGYTF; cdr3_nt: TGTGCCAGCAGTTTATCGCTGAAGGGGCATTATGGCTACACCTTC
v_call: TRBV2; j_call: TRBJ1-5; clone_size: NA; cdr3_length: 14; d_call: TRBD1; cdr3_aa: CASSGDRGHQPQHF; cdr3_nt: TGTGCCAGCAGCGGAGACAGGGGCCATCAGCCCCAGCATTTT
v_call: TRBV5-1; j_call: TRBJ1-4; clone_size: few; cdr3_length: 14; d_call: NA; cdr3_aa: CASSFGPTNEKLFF; cdr3_nt: TGCGCCAGCAGCTTCGGCCCAACTAATGAAAAACTGTTTTTT
v_call: TRBV11-2; j_call: TRBJ2-7; clone_size: NA; cdr3_length: 12; d_call: TRBD2; cdr3_aa: CASSKAGYEQYF; cdr3_nt: TGTGCCAGCAGCAAAGCGGGGTACGAGCAGTACTTC
v_call: TRBV7-6; j_call: TRBJ2-7; clone_size: NA; cdr3_length: 17; d_call: NA; cdr3_aa: CASSLAEPTRGAYEQYF; cdr3_nt: TGTGCCAGCAGCTTAGCGGAGCCAACCCGCGGGGCCTACGAGCAGTACTTC
v_call: TRBV19; j_call: TRBJ2-1; clone_size: NA; cdr3_length: 15; d_call: NA; cdr3_aa: CASSTVPSSYNEQFF; cdr3_nt: TGTGCCAGTAGTACCGTACCCAGCTCCTACAATGAGCAGTTCTTC
v_call: TRBV19; j_call: TRBJ1-2; clone_size: NA; cdr3_length: 13; d_call: NA; cdr3_aa: CASSTGSYYGYTF; cdr3_nt: TGTGCCAGTAGTACAGGGAGCTACTATGGCTACACCTTC
v_call: TRBV28; j_call: TRBJ2-6; clone_size: NA; cdr3_length: 20; d_call: NA; cdr3_aa: CASSFPPTGEWGSGANVLTF; cdr3_nt: TGTGCCAGCAGTTTTCCACCAACTGGAGAATGGGGTTCTGGGGCCAACGTCCTGACTTTC
v_call: TRBV9; j_call: TRBJ2-7; clone_size: few; cdr3_length: 14; d_call: TRBD2; cdr3_aa: CASSAGLAGYEQYF; cdr3_nt: TGTGCCAGCAGCGCCGGACTAGCGGGTTACGAGCAGTACTTC
v_call: TRBV5-1; j_call: TRBJ2-1; clone_size: NA; cdr3_length: 16; d_call: NA; cdr3_aa: CASSPTAGTGEWGQFF; cdr3_nt: TGCGCCAGCAGCCCGACGGCCGGGACTGGGGAATGGGGGCAGTTCTTC
v_call: TRBV6-5; j_call: TRBJ1-1; clone_size: NA; cdr3_length: 13; d_call: NA; cdr3_aa: CASSYSANTEAFF; cdr3_nt: TGTGCCAGCAGTTACTCAGCGAACACTGAAGCTTTCTTT
v_call: TRBV19; j_call: TRBJ2-7; clone_size: NA; cdr3_length: 17; d_call: TRBD2; cdr3_aa: CASRTSGIGSLSYEQYF; cdr3_nt: TGTGCCAGTCGGACTAGCGGGATCGGTAGTTTGTCCTACGAGCAGTACTTC
v_call: TRBV7-2; j_call: TRBJ1-5; clone_size: NA; cdr3_length: 14; d_call: TRBD1; cdr3_aa: CASSARQGNQPQHF; cdr3_nt: TGTGCCAGCAGCGCTAGACAGGGGAATCAGCCCCAGCATTTT
v_call: TRBV5-4; j_call: TRBJ2-7; clone_size: NA; cdr3_length: 12; d_call: NA; cdr3_aa: CASSLPLHEQYF; cdr3_nt: TGTGCCAGCAGCTTGCCGCTCCACGAGCAGTACTTC
v_call: TRBV5-4; j_call: TRBJ2-2; clone_size: once; cdr3_length: 15; d_call: TRBD1; cdr3_aa: CASSRTGSNTGELFF; cdr3_nt: TGTGCCAGCAGCCGGACAGGGTCGAACACCGGGGAGCTGTTTTTT
v_call: TRBV11-2; j_call: TRBJ2-5; clone_size: NA; cdr3_length: 16; d_call: NA; cdr3_aa: CASSRPSQGGRETQYF; cdr3_nt: TGTGCCAGCAGCCGTCCGAGCCAGGGAGGACGAGAGACCCAGTACTTC
v_call: TRBV5-4; j_call: TRBJ1-5; clone_size: NA; cdr3_length: 13; d_call: NA; cdr3_aa: CASSLDSNQPQHF; cdr3_nt: TGTGCCAGCAGCTTGGATAGCAATCAGCCCCAGCATTTT
v_call: TRBV4-1; j_call: TRBJ2-4; clone_size: NA; cdr3_length: 19; d_call: NA; cdr3_aa: CASSQGVAKGRLAKNIQYF; cdr3_nt: TGCGCCAGCAGCCAAGGGGTGGCTAAGGGGCGATTAGCCAAAAACATTCAGTACTTC
v_call: TRBV6-5; j_call: TRBJ1-2; clone_size: NA; cdr3_length: 13; d_call: NA; cdr3_aa: CASRGGTVYGYTF; cdr3_nt: TGTGCCAGCCGTGGAGGGACCGTCTATGGCTACACCTTC
v_call: TRBV28; j_call: TRBJ2-7; clone_size: once; cdr3_length: 16; d_call: NA; cdr3_aa: CASSYPPERRTYEQYF; cdr3_nt: TGTGCCAGCAGTTATCCCCCCGAGCGGCGGACCTACGAGCAGTACTTC
v_call: TRBV28; j_call: TRBJ1-1; clone_size: once; cdr3_length: 14; d_call: NA; cdr3_aa: CASSLGLGITEAFF; cdr3_nt: TGTGCCAGCAGTTTAGGACTAGGGATCACTGAAGCTTTCTTT
v_call: TRBV25-1; j_call: TRBJ1-5; clone_size: NA; cdr3_length: 17; d_call: NA; cdr3_aa: CASSESGALDSNQPQHF; cdr3_nt: TGTGCCAGCAGTGAATCCGGGGCGTTGGATAGCAATCAGCCCCAGCATTTT
v_call: TRBV19; j_call: TRBJ2-7; clone_size: NA; cdr3_length: 15; d_call: NA; cdr3_aa: CASSIEGRGTYEQYF; cdr3_nt: TGTGCCAGTAGTATAGAAGGACGTGGGACCTACGAGCAGTACTTC
v_call: TRBV19; j_call: TRBJ1-1; clone_size: NA; cdr3_length: 15; d_call: NA; cdr3_aa: CASTPGAGLNTEAFF; cdr3_nt: TGTGCCAGTACCCCAGGGGCGGGACTCAACACTGAAGCTTTCTTT
v_call: TRBV28; j_call: TRBJ2-1; clone_size: NA; cdr3_length: 17; d_call: TRBD2; cdr3_aa: CASSIPSTSGTRNEQFF; cdr3_nt: TGTGCCAGCAGCATACCTTCGACTAGCGGGACTCGGAATGAGCAGTTCTTC
v_call: TRBV19; j_call: TRBJ2-3; clone_size: NA; cdr3_length: 16; d_call: TRBD2; cdr3_aa: CASSPRAGGSTDTQYF; cdr3_nt: TGTGCCAGTAGTCCGAGAGCGGGAGGTAGCACAGATACGCAGTATTTT
v_call: TRBV25-1; j_call: TRBJ2-1; clone_size: NA; cdr3_length: 12; d_call: NA; cdr3_aa: CASREGTDEQFF; cdr3_nt: TGTGCCAGCAGAGAAGGGACGGATGAGCAGTTCTTC
v_call: TRBV6-1; j_call: TRBJ2-5; clone_size: NA; cdr3_length: 14; d_call: NA; cdr3_aa: CASSLGGIQETQYF; cdr3_nt: TGTGCCAGCAGCTTAGGGGGGATCCAAGAGACCCAGTACTTC
v_call: TRBV9; j_call: TRBJ2-7; clone_size: NA; cdr3_length: 16; d_call: NA; cdr3_aa: CASSGSKRNPSYEQYF; cdr3_nt: TGTGCCAGCAGCGGCTCAAAGCGTAACCCTTCCTACGAGCAGTACTTC
v_call: TRBV11-2; j_call: TRBJ2-2; clone_size: NA; cdr3_length: 15; d_call: NA; cdr3_aa: CASRPFGGNTGELFF; cdr3_nt: TGTGCCAGCAGACCATTTGGGGGGAACACCGGGGAGCTGTTTTTT
v_call: TRBV18; j_call: TRBJ1-4; clone_size: once; cdr3_length: 13; d_call: NA; cdr3_aa: CASSHRADEKLFF; cdr3_nt: TGTGCCAGCTCACACAGGGCCGATGAAAAACTGTTTTTT
v_call: TRBV7-9; j_call: TRBJ1-4; clone_size: NA; cdr3_length: 14; d_call: NA; cdr3_aa: CASSLLDSREKLFF; cdr3_nt: TGTGCCAGCAGCTTATTGGACAGCCGGGAAAAACTGTTTTTT
v_call: TRBV4-2; j_call: TRBJ1-4; clone_size: NA; cdr3_length: 12; d_call: NA; cdr3_aa: CASSLGDEKLFF; cdr3_nt: TGTGCCAGCAGCTTGGGAGATGAAAAACTGTTTTTT
v_call: TRBV28; j_call: TRBJ2-7; clone_size: NA; cdr3_length: 13; d_call: NA; cdr3_aa: CASTPGGGSEQYF; cdr3_nt: TGTGCCAGCACCCCCGGGGGCGGTAGCGAGCAGTACTTC
v_call: TRBV6-5; j_call: TRBJ1-2; clone_size: NA; cdr3_length: 12; d_call: NA; cdr3_aa: CASRGPPGGYTF; cdr3_nt: TGTGCCAGCAGGGGGCCGCCTGGGGGCTACACCTTC
v_call: TRBV30; j_call: TRBJ2-5; clone_size: NA; cdr3_length: 14; d_call: NA; cdr3_aa: CAWNGQGLQETQYF; cdr3_nt: TGTGCCTGGAACGGACAAGGGCTTCAAGAGACCCAGTACTTC
v_call: TRBV29-1; j_call: TRBJ2-7; clone_size: NA; cdr3_length: 16; d_call: TRBD2; cdr3_aa: CSVRGLAGGTGYEQYF; cdr3_nt: TGCAGCGTCAGGGGACTAGCGGGAGGGACGGGATACGAGCAGTACTTC
v_call: TRBV28; j_call: TRBJ2-7; clone_size: NA; cdr3_length: 11; d_call: NA; cdr3_aa: CASSIYIEQYF; cdr3_nt: TGTGCCAGCAGTATCTACATCGAGCAGTACTTC
v_call: TRBV27; j_call: TRBJ2-1; clone_size: NA; cdr3_length: 14; d_call: NA; cdr3_aa: CASRVVRGYNEQFF; cdr3_nt: TGTGCCAGCAGGGTGGTCAGGGGCTACAATGAGCAGTTCTTC
v_call: TRBV29-1; j_call: TRBJ1-1; clone_size: NA; cdr3_length: 10; d_call: NA; cdr3_aa: CSVAGPRAFF; cdr3_nt: TGCAGCGTTGCGGGACCGAGAGCTTTCTTT
v_call: TRBV10-2; j_call: TRBJ1-1; clone_size: NA; cdr3_length: 13; d_call: NA; cdr3_aa: CASSEGRDTEAFF; cdr3_nt: TGCGCCAGCAGTGAGGGTAGGGACACTGAAGCTTTCTTT
v_call: TRBV25-1; j_call: TRBJ1-1; clone_size: NA; cdr3_length: 14; d_call: NA; cdr3_aa: CASAGVGIHTEAFF; cdr3_nt: TGTGCCAGCGCCGGGGTTGGAATTCACACTGAAGCTTTCTTT
v_call: TRBV10-3; j_call: TRBJ2-2; clone_size: NA; cdr3_length: 14; d_call: NA; cdr3_aa: CATETGTNTGELFF; cdr3_nt: TGTGCCACCGAAACAGGGACGAACACCGGGGAGCTGTTTTTT
v_call: TRBV27; j_call: TRBJ2-5; clone_size: NA; cdr3_length: 18; d_call: NA; cdr3_aa: CASSLAFGGVQDQETQYF; cdr3_nt: TGTGCCAGCAGTTTAGCATTCGGGGGCGTCCAGGACCAAGAGACCCAGTACTTC
v_call: TRBV29-1; j_call: TRBJ2-3; clone_size: NA; cdr3_length: 13; d_call: TRBD1; cdr3_aa: CSTDRGDTDTQYF; cdr3_nt: TGCAGCACGGACAGGGGGGACACAGATACGCAGTATTTT
v_call: TRBV7-2; j_call: TRBJ2-1; clone_size: NA; cdr3_length: 16; d_call: NA; cdr3_aa: CASRSPLGGGLNWQFF; cdr3_nt: TGTGCCAGCAGATCTCCCCTAGGGGGGGGGCTTAATTGGCAGTTCTTC
v_call: TRBV28; j_call: TRBJ2-7; clone_size: once; cdr3_length: 13; d_call: TRBD1; cdr3_aa: CAMSPRGLYEQYF; cdr3_nt: TGTGCCATGTCCCCCAGGGGGCTCTACGAGCAGTACTTC
v_call: TRBV30; j_call: TRBJ2-7; clone_size: few; cdr3_length: 14; d_call: NA; cdr3_aa: CAWSPSVMTYEQYF; cdr3_nt: TGTGCCTGGAGCCCCTCGGTCATGACCTACGAGCAGTACTTC
v_call: TRBV6-5; j_call: TRBJ2-3; clone_size: NA; cdr3_length: 15; d_call: NA; cdr3_aa: CASSYWGISTDTQYF; cdr3_nt: TGTGCCAGCAGTTACTGGGGGATTAGCACAGATACGCAGTATTTT